What follows is one T cell receptor beta chain and its context. What it binds is not known. Method: immunoSEQ multiplex PCR; TCRdb's copy keeps in-frame clones and lacks some. The sample records about 160,000 clones, approximately 90% being singletons. The data stem from a study of T cell responses to AZD1222 COVID-19 vaccine. Notes on the study in general: All repertoire sampling was performed exclusively after the peak T cell response.

The CDR3 runs 13 residues. V shed 0 bases and J shed 8 bases, with 10 bases lying between them. Germline lookup yields CDR1 MNHEY and CDR2 SVGAGI. The sample here was peripheral blood, taken on day 0 of AZD1222 vaccination. This sequence joins TRBV6-5 and TRBJ1-1, with D tentatively TRBD1 (6 bases). The origin of this receptor is an adult in good health. CDR3 in amino acids: CASSYSRGYEAFF. The CDR3 nucleotides read TGTGCCAGCAGTTACTCAAGGGGGTACGAAGCTTTCTTT.